A single TCR beta chain is shown here with its context. Its antigen is unknown. Pregnant or lactating patients were excluded, as were those with uncontrolled infection or other autoimmune disease. On the basis of clinical symptoms, serum thyroxine and TRAb, thyroid ultrasound and orbital computed tomography, diagnoses were made. The data stem from a study of T cells in Graves' hyperthyroidism and ophthalmopathy. Whole-study findings and limits: Most thyroid clonotypes expanded above 0.001 were also detected in blood. Ophthalmopathy was model-predicted a median about 7.1 months pre-onset.

V was pared by 3 bases and J by 2 bases, with 4 bases of the junction left unmatched. The CDR3 is 15 amino acids. CDR1 is SGHVS, CDR2 FQNEAQ, per germline. Amplification of TCR beta CDR3 regions used RNA as the template. First-round RT-PCR of the TCR CDR3 relied on the HTBI primer set. TCRdb analysed the multiplex PCR reads with MiXCR anew, one entry per CDR3 protein. The table has about 350,000 distinct CDR3 sequences, about 14% seen once. Sequenced input: blood. The chain couples TRBV7-8 to TRBJ2-1; 7 nucleotides agree with TRBD2. This TCR was recovered from a woman in her twenties or thirties with Graves' hyperthyroidism. CDR3 loop: CASSFKRGPYNEQFF. The CDR3 DNA sequence: TGTGCCAGCAGCTTCAAGCGGGGCCCCTACAATGAGCAGTTCTTC.